This T cell receptor beta chain is from a study of control samples from healthy donors and cancer patients. V lost 3 bases and J 1 base, leaving 6 bases between the germline ends. The germline gives CDR1 MNHEY, CDR2 SVGAGI. CDR3 length: 13 residues. The data were produced by immunoSEQ multiplex PCR, yet TCRdb's version contains in-frame clones alone and is incomplete. Counted here are around 120,000 clones, about nine tenths occurring once; the ten biggest clones make up around 8.7%. Specimen: blood. This sequence joins TRBV6-5 and TRBJ1-1; D call uncertain. This clonotype was sampled from a man aged 40-49 years in good health. The CDR3 DNA sequence: TGTGCCAGCAGTTATCAGGCGAACACTGAAGCTTTCTTT. Translation: CASSYQANTEAFF.